This T cell receptor (beta chain) was sequenced in a study of blood T cell repertoires in COVID-19. Study details: Some COVID-19 samples were acute and others convalescent; all came from the United States, Italy and Spain. Nucleic acid was either cDNA or gDNA, and it came from T cells, B-cell-depleted T cells, or PBMCs.

Original processing notes: The authors estimated nucleated cell counts from reference gene primer amplification. Generated by immunoSEQ multiplex PCR, the TCRdb table keeps only in-frame clones and is missing some. Clone size and V and J calls were adopted from that table, with D and trimming inferred from the DNA. Of around 370,000 clones listed, approximately 89% were seen once; the top ten hold roughly 3.5%. The CDR3 loop spans 16 amino acids. V shed 0 bases and J 6 bases; nucleotides not matched to a gene: 4. Germline CDR1 MRHNA, CDR2 SNTAGT. The chain employs TRBV6-4 and TRBJ2-3; 12 bases are shared with TRBD2. The material sequenced was peripheral blood. The sequence was collected from a woman under 30 who had recovered from COVID-19. The CDR3 loop is CASSDSTSGSWDTQYF. In DNA, the CDR3 is TGTGCCAGCAGTGACTCGACTAGCGGGAGTTGGGATACGCAGTATTTT.